The 2 T cell receptor beta chains given below trace back to one sample, sequenced in a study of type 1 and type 2 diabetes patients. Genomic DNA was the PCR template. A primer set of 30 forward and 13 reverse primers amplified the CDR3. Each CDR3 protein gets one entry after TCRdb re-called the multiplex PCR reads with MiXCR. The table has 270,000 or so distinct CDR3 sequences, around 50% seen once. Sequencing was carried out using peripheral blood mononuclear cells (PBMCs). All receptors derive from a man aged 18 to 35 with type 2 diabetes.

V gene TRBV5-1 combines with J gene TRBJ2-1; 7 bases map to TRBD2. Germline CDR1 and CDR2: SGHRS and YFSETQ. The CDR3 sequence is 15 residues long. V was clipped by 0 bases and J by 5 bases; unmatched bases: 5. CDR3 DNA sequence: TGCGCCAGCAGCTTGGCTAGCGGTCTTCACAATGAGCAGTTCTTC. This gives the protein CASSLASGLHNEQFF.

CDR3: CASSLAGVAKNIQYF. The CDR3 DNA reads TGTGCCAGCAGCTTGGCGGGAGTGGCCAAAAACATTCAGTACTTC. This chain joins TRBV11-2 and TRBJ2-4; 7 positions match TRBD2. The CDR3 spans 15 residues. Germline CDR1 reads SGHAT; CDR2 reads FQNNGV. Trimming cost V 3 bases and J 1 base; bases outside gene matches: 3.